Only one count was recorded for the clone carrying this T cell receptor beta chain. Antigen: not known. This sample was taken from a study of cytomegalovirus exposure and HLA in healthy donors. General observations from the study: Trimming of TCR beta V- and J-genes showed a link, identified in a later analysis, to a missense DCLRE1C variant. In a later analysis, an Asian-associated ancestry cluster reportedly showed fewer N-insertions than the approximately 700-donor mean.

The V and J ends lost 7 bases and 5 bases, in that order; junction bases with no gene match: 14. Per germline, CDR1 SNHLY and CDR2 FYNNEI. The CDR3 is 16 amino acids. Primers included in the PCR were 60 Vbeta and 13 Jbeta primers. Clones were read by immunoSEQ multiplex PCR, and TCRdb kept only the in-frame ones, dropping some. The sample lists 200,000 to 250,000 clones, around 80% occurring once. The source material was PBMCs. This TCR derives from a woman aged 55 to 70 in good health and CMV-seropositive. This chain connects TRBV2 to TRBJ2-7; TRBD2 agrees at 10 bases. CDR3 in DNA: TGTGCCAGCAAAGTCAGGGCATCTAGCGGGAGCAACGAGCAGTACTTC. Its translation: CASKVRASSGSNEQYF.